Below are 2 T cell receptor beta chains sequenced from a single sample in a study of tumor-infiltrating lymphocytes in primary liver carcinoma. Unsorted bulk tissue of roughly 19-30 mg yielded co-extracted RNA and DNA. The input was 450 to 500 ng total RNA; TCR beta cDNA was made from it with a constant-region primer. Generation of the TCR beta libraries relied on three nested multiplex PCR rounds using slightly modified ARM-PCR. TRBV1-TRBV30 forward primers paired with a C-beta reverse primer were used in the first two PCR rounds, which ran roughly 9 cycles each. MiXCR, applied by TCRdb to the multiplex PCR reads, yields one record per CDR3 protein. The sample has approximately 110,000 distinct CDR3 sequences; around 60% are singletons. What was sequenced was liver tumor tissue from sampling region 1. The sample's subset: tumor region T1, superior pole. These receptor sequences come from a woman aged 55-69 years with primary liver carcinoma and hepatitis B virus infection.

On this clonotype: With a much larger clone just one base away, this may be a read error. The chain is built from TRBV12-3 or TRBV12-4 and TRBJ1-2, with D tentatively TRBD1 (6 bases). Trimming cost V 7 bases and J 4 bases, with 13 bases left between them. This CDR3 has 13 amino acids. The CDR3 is CASTPLQGYGYTF. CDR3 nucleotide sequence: TGTGCCAGCACTCCGCTACAGGGCTATGGCTACACCTTC.

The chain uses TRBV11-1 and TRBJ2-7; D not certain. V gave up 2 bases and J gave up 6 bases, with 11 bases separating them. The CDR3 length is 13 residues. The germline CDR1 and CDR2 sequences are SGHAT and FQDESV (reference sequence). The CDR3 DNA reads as TGTGCCAGCAGCTTACCGGAACACTGCGAGCAGTACTTC. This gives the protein CASSLPEHCEQYF.